Listed here are 28 T cell receptor beta chains from one sample, sequenced in a study of CD8+ T cells in alopecia areata (dated 2018 in TCRdb). The method behind the library was the immunoSEQ multiplex PCR assay. RNA was extracted from all samples and reverse transcribed into cDNA as template for TCR sequencing. As stored in TCRdb, this immuneACCESS dataset retains in-frame rearrangements with V and J assigned. A fraction of the clones does not appear; measured against another copy, unresolved V genes explain less than half of the discrepancy, and the remainder lacks a known reason. Here the sample has more than 200,000 clones; 43% occur a single time. The ten largest clones capture about 2.6% of the sample. The treatment or condition label of this sample denotes: oral pan-JAK inhibitor, 5-10 mg twice daily. The sample consisted of CD4+ T cells sorted from blood, taken around week 37, from a patient treated with tofacitinib. Receptors originate from a human donor with alopecia areata.

This chain uses TRBV10-3 with TRBJ1-1; TRBD1 might be the D (5 bases). The length of the CDR3 is 13 residues. Between the trimmed V and J ends, which lost 7 bases and 3 bases, there was a span of 12 bases. Looked up from germline, CDR1 is ENHRY and CDR2 is SYGVKD. CDR3 in amino acids: CAITRDQYTEAFF. The CDR3 DNA is TGTGCCATCACTAGGGACCAATACACTGAAGCTTTCTTT.

This sequence joins TRBV27 and TRBJ2-7; no firm D call. CDR3 length: 11 residues. The V and J ends lost 10 bases and 0 bases respectively, with 7 bases between them. Per germline, CDR1 MNHEY and CDR2 SMNVEV (reference sequence). The CDR3 is CATGVSYEQYF. The CDR3 nucleotides read TGTGCCACCGGCGTCTCCTACGAGCAGTACTTC.

The chain combines TRBV5-1 with TRBJ2-1; D is ambiguous. This CDR3 is built from 12 residues. Trimming stripped 4 bases from V and 6 bases from J, with 8 bases between. The V gene's germline CDR1 is SGHRS and CDR2 YFSETQ. The CDR3 bases are TGCGCCAGCAGCGTTCCCCCCAATGAGCAGTTCTTC. This sequence encodes CASSVPPNEQFF. The full variable domain, completed using reference TRBV5-1 and TRBJ2-1, is KAGVTQTPRYLIKTRGQQVTLSCSPISGHRSVSWYQQTPGQGLQFLFEYFSETQRNKGNFPGRFSGRQFSNSRSEMNVSTLELGDSALYLCASSVPPNEQFFGPGTRLTVL.

This CDR3 is CASSLWPRERALGNEQFF. The CDR3 nucleotides read TGTGCCAGCAGTTTATGGCCTCGGGAGCGGGCATTGGGGAATGAGCAGTTCTTC. The chain recombines TRBV28 with TRBJ2-1, with TRBD2 as a possible D gene (6 bases). Germline V gives CDR1 MDHEN, CDR2 SYDVKM. V was shortened by 0 bases and J by 7 bases, with 22 bases between the two germline ends. The CDR3 totals 18 residues.

This chain links TRBV5-1 with TRBJ2-7, with D maybe TRBD2 (5 bases). V gave up 6 bases and J gave up 2 bases, with 12 bases separating them. The V gene's germline CDR1 is SGHRS and CDR2 YFSETQ. This CDR3 region has 13 residues. CDR3 in DNA: TGCGCCAGCATCCGGACGGGGACCTACGAGCAGTACTTC. This encodes CASIRTGTYEQYF.

The CDR3 DNA sequence: TGTGCCAGCAGTGCTGGATCCATAGCCAAAAACATTCAGTACTTC. The encoded protein is CASSAGSIAKNIQYF. V gene TRBV2 combines with J gene TRBJ2-4; D is unclear. The V gene lost 4 bases and the J gene lost 0 bases, with 10 bases spanning the gap. The CDR3 is made up of 15 amino acids. Germline V lookup: CDR1 SNHLY, CDR2 FYNNEI.

The chain employs TRBV29-1 and TRBJ2-5; D ambiguous. Germline CDR1 reads SQVTM; CDR2 reads ANQGSEA. V was shortened by 4 bases and J by 9 bases, with 9 bases between the two germline ends. The CDR3 covers 10 residues. CDR3 DNA: TGCAGCGTTGGGTATGGGGCCCAGTACTTC. Amino acid sequence: CSVGYGAQYF.

This clone has just one count. The chain recombines TRBV29-1 with TRBJ1-5, with a weak D call TRBD1 (5 bases). This CDR3 is built from 14 residues. Germline assignment: CDR1 SQVTM and CDR2 ANQGSEA. V lost 4 bases, J lost 2 bases, and 12 bases lay in between. CDR3: CSVAGGYGNQPQHF. CDR3 nucleotide sequence: TGCAGCGTTGCCGGGGGTTACGGCAATCAGCCCCAGCATTTT.

This clone was observed a handful of times. V and J are TRBV2 and TRBJ1-5; D is uncertain. The CDR3 totals 14 residues. The V end was cut by 2 bases, the J end by 9 bases, with 14 bases between. The germline V gene encodes CDR1 SNHLY and CDR2 FYNNEI. The chain's CDR3 is CASSELWPARPQHF. The CDR3 DNA follows: TGTGCCAGCAGTGAACTCTGGCCCGCGCGGCCCCAGCATTTT.

This clone was found a few times. This rearrangement joins TRBV19 to TRBJ2-5, with D uncertain. Trimming removed 8 bases from V and 5 bases from J, with 15 bases in between. The CDR3 loop spans 13 amino acids. Germline CDR1 LNHDA, CDR2 SQIVND (reference sequence). CDR3: CASSRHSVETQYF. The CDR3 region has the DNA TGTGCCAGTTCGCGACACAGTGTGGAGACCCAGTACTTC.

The rearrangement joins TRBV29-1 to TRBJ2-3; 7 nucleotides match TRBD2. V gave up 1 base and J gave up 6 bases; unmatched junction bases: 4. CDR3 length: 13 residues. Germline CDR1 and CDR2: SQVTM and ANQGSEA. CDR3: CSVEVREWDTQYF. CDR3 DNA sequence: TGCAGCGTTGAAGTGCGGGAGTGGGATACGCAGTATTTT.

The sample holds a few counts of this clone. The chain couples TRBV29-1 to TRBJ2-2, with 7 bases lining up with TRBD2. The germline V gene has CDR1 SQVTM and CDR2 ANQGSEA. This CDR3 is built from 14 residues. CDR3 sequence (DNA): TGCAGTGCGGAGCGGGGTTCGTACACCGGGGAGCTGTTTTTT. This sequence encodes CSAERGSYTGELFF.

This rearrangement joins TRBV28 to TRBJ2-7; 8 bases align to TRBD1. The CDR3 consists of 15 residues. V gave up 4 bases and J gave up 3 bases; unmatched junction bases: 8. Germline V CDR1 and CDR2: MDHEN, SYDVKM. CDR3 sequence: CASSSTRDRHYEQYF. The CDR3 nucleotides read TGTGCCAGCAGTTCCACCCGGGACAGGCACTACGAGCAGTACTTC.

Only a few counts were recorded for this clone. The chain has TRBV4-1 and TRBJ2-2; tentatively, D is TRBD1 (5 bases). V was shortened by 5 bases and J by 3 bases, with 16 bases between the two germline ends. The CDR3 spans 16 residues. The germline V gene encodes CDR1 MGHRA and CDR2 YSYEKL. The CDR3 protein is CASSDTYRRYTGELFF. The CDR3 bases are TGCGCCAGCAGCGATACTTACAGGCGGTACACCGGGGAGCTGTTTTTT.

This clone was picked up many times. This sample includes further DNA sequences coding for the same CDR3. J is TRBJ2-7 and V is TRBV28; no reliable D call. The V gene's germline CDR1 is MDHEN and CDR2 SYDVKM. V lost 3 bases to trimming and J lost 0 bases, with 12 bases between them. The CDR3 contains 15 residues. The CDR3 DNA reads as TGTGCCAGCAGTTTGACTCCGCGGAGCTCCTACGAGCAGTACTTC. Its protein product is CASSLTPRSSYEQYF.

In nucleotides, the CDR3 is TGTGCCAGCAGCCTCCCCGCTTGGACTAGCGGATACAATGAGCAGTTCTTC. Translation gives CASSLPAWTSGYNEQFF. The chain employs TRBV11-2 and TRBJ2-1, with 10 bases aligning to TRBD2. Germline V gene sequence: CDR1 SGHAT, CDR2 FQNNGV. The CDR3 sequence is 17 residues long. Unmatched junction bases numbered 11, after V lost 5 bases and J lost 4 bases.

This rearrangement joins TRBV27 to TRBJ2-3; no clear D. Germline V gives CDR1 MNHEY, CDR2 SMNVEV (reference sequence). The CDR3 length is 13 residues. The V end was cut by 5 bases, the J end by 2 bases, with 8 bases between. The chain's CDR3 is CASSTYITDTQYF. The CDR3 bases are TGTGCCAGCAGTACATATATCACAGATACGCAGTATTTT.

The V call is TRBV23-1, the J call TRBJ2-6; a possible D gene is TRBD2 (5 bases). TRBV23-1 is filed as an ORF, its function uncertain. The CDR3 is 15 amino acids. The V end was cut by 2 bases, the J end by 2 bases, with 7 bases between. CDR3: CASSQGGPGANVLTF. CDR3 nucleotides: TGCGCCAGCAGTCAAGGAGGACCTGGGGCCAACGTCCTGACTTTC.

CDR3 coding DNA: TGTGCCACCAGCAGAGATGGAGGGAGGGTCTACGAGCAGTACTTC. Translated, it gives CATSRDGGRVYEQYF. The rearrangement uses TRBV15 and TRBJ2-7; 7 nucleotides align to TRBD2. In germline, CDR1 is LNHNV, CDR2 YYDKDF (reference sequence). With 0 bases clipped from V and 3 bases from J, the junction kept 5 bases outside the gene matches. The CDR3 is 15 amino acids.

The chain employs TRBV30 and TRBJ1-1; TRBD1 matches 7 bases. V gave up 3 bases and J gave up 6 bases; unmatched junction bases: 7. Germline V gene sequence: CDR1 GTSNPN, CDR2 SVGIG (reference sequence). The length of the CDR3 is 13 residues. CDR3 residues: CAWRTNRGSEAFF. CDR3 DNA: TGTGCCTGGAGAACTAACAGGGGATCTGAAGCTTTCTTT.

This chain connects TRBV7-2 to TRBJ2-1; D may be TRBD1 (6 bases). Germline values: CDR1 SGHTA, CDR2 FQGNSA. The CDR3 length is 15 residues. The V end was cut by 5 bases, the J end by 4 bases, with 15 bases between. The CDR3 sequence is CASSHNRVSYNEQFF. CDR3 sequence (DNA): TGTGCCAGCAGCCACAACAGGGTATCGTACAATGAGCAGTTCTTC.

This sequence joins TRBV23-1 and TRBJ1-5; a weak D match, TRBD1 (5 bases). TRBV23-1 is known as an ORF, though its function is uncertain. The germline V and J ends were trimmed by 0 bases and 1 base, with 13 bases remaining between them. CDR3 length: 17 residues. The CDR3 DNA reads TGCGCCAGCAGTCAATCTCCGGGACGGTTAAGCAATCAGCCCCAGCATTTT. It translates to CASSQSPGRLSNQPQHF.

This clone turned up a few times. J is TRBJ2-7 and V is TRBV7-8; 11 bases map to TRBD2. Trimming took 5 bases from V and 4 from J; bases not matched to a gene: 7. Per the germline V gene, CDR1 is SGHVS and CDR2 is FQNEAQ. This CDR3 is 15 amino acids long. CDR3 loop: CASSLNSGRVYEQYF. CDR3 in DNA: TGTGCCAGCAGCCTCAATAGCGGGAGGGTTTACGAGCAGTACTTC.

This clone was seen only a few times. This sequence joins TRBV29-1 and TRBJ1-1; a possible D gene is TRBD1 (5 bases). This CDR3 is built from 14 residues. From germline, CDR1 is SQVTM and CDR2 ANQGSEA. V was trimmed by 1 base and J by 10 bases, leaving 19 bases between them. CDR3 loop: CSVEVVGGVRGAFF. The CDR3, as DNA: TGCAGCGTTGAAGTGGTCGGGGGGGTACGCGGAGCTTTCTTT.

CDR3 residues: CASSDGTGVYEQYF. CDR3 nucleotides: TGTGCCAGCAGCGACGGGACAGGGGTCTACGAGCAGTACTTC. The chain carries TRBV7-8 and TRBJ2-7; 10 bases fit TRBD1. CDR1 is SGHVS, CDR2 FQNEAQ, per germline. J gave up 3 bases and V 5 bases, and 4 bases lay outside the gene matches. The CDR3 is made up of 14 amino acids.

CDR3 sequence reads: CASSPLPQGGRNEQYF. Here the CDR3 DNA reads TGTGCCAGCAGTCCTCTGCCCCAGGGAGGGCGGAACGAGCAGTACTTC. The chain couples TRBV27 to TRBJ2-7; 7 bases fit TRBD2. This CDR3 spans 16 amino acids. Unmatched junction bases numbered 15, after V lost 5 bases and J lost 5 bases. Germline CDR1 and CDR2: MNHEY and SMNVEV (reference sequence).

This clone was observed a handful of times. This chain connects TRBV25-1 to TRBJ1-1; TRBD1 matches 10 bases. This CDR3 contains 16 residues. CDR1 MGHDK and CDR2 SYGVNS come from the germline V gene. Losses at the gene ends were 10 bases for V and 3 bases for J; bases not matched to a gene: 14. CDR3 amino acids: CAIPNRDRGLDTEAFF. The CDR3 DNA reads as TGTGCCATCCCCAACCGGGACAGGGGATTGGACACTGAAGCTTTCTTT.

The chain joins TRBV27 to TRBJ2-7, with D perhaps matching TRBD2 (5 bases). Trimming removed 3 bases from V and 1 base from J, with 7 bases in between. The CDR3 contains 13 residues. CDR1 is MNHEY, CDR2 SMNVEV, per germline (reference sequence). This CDR3 is CASSFRGSYEQYF. DNA for the CDR3: TGTGCCAGCAGTTTTCGGGGATCCTACGAGCAGTACTTC.